This TCR beta chain appears in the sequencing data of a study of radiotherapy plus CTLA-4 blockade in lung cancer. Study in general: Among enrolled patients, under 20% responded and roughly 28% achieved disease control. Regarding the study as a whole: Blood saw expansion of tumor-derived TCR clones after radiotherapy plus ipilimumab.

TCRdb's table, derived via immunoSEQ multiplex PCR, lists solely in-frame clones and lacks some. Of approximately 80,000 clones listed, roughly 70% are singletons. Focal radiation and CTLA-4 blockade (ipilimumab) were tested in chemo-refractory metastatic non-small-cell lung cancer patients. With regard to this clone: Its cognate antigen is unknown.

The trim removed 3 bases at V and 5 bases at J, leaving 4 bases unmatched. CDR1 is MNHEY and CDR2 is SMNVEV in the germline V gene (reference sequence). The CDR3 extends over 14 amino acids. The TCR originated in a human donor with non-small cell lung cancer whose response to radiotherapy plus ipilimumab could not be evaluated. Sequencing used peripheral blood, obtained from a patient treated with radiotherapy plus ipilimumab. The V call is TRBV27, the J call TRBJ1-2; TRBD1 aligns across 9 bases. The DNA for the CDR3 is TGTGCCAGCAGTTTGGCCGGGACAGGGTATGGCTACACCTTC. Protein product: CASSLAGTGYGYTF.